This T cell receptor beta chain is drawn from a study of CD8+CD57+ T cells in acquired aplastic anemia. Study-level findings and limits: For CD8+ Simpson's diversity, patients and controls showed no significant difference.

Patients included in sequencing had previously demonstrated CD8+CD57+ cell expansion by flow cytometry. As for this clonotype: Its antigen is undetermined.

The CDR3 length is 11 residues. With 7 bases clipped from V and 4 bases from J, the junction kept 3 bases outside the gene matches. Germline loops: CDR1 SQVTM, CDR2 ANQGSEA. Genomic DNA provided the template from which TCR beta VDJ and CDR3 profiles were obtained. TCRdb analysed the reads with MiXCR anew, one entry per CDR3 protein. This sample has over 150,000 distinct CDR3 sequences, with roughly 50% found just once. The receptor was derived from a human donor with aplastic anemia. Material for sequencing was sorted CD4+, CD8+, or CD8+CD57+ T cells (not recorded which) from PBMCs. V gene TRBV29-1 combines with J gene TRBJ1-2, with TRBD1 matching 7 bases. The DNA for the CDR3 is TGCAGCGGGAGGGACAGCTATGGCTACACCTTC. Encoded protein: CSGRDSYGYTF.